This TCR beta chain appears in the sequencing data of a study of T cell clonality in common variable immunodeficiency. Many counts were recorded for this clone. Antigen unknown. The read comes to an end 3 residues before the CDR3 does, leaving the germline J gene to fill in the end. Trimming cost V 5 bases and J 4 bases; bases outside gene matches: 8. Germline V CDR1 and CDR2: SGHRS, YFSETQ. The CDR3 has 15 residues. Whole-study results and caveats: Repertoire-complication correlations in CVID were limited by patient heterogeneity. TCRbeta clonality was increased in CVID versus healthy controls.

Produced via immunoSEQ multiplex PCR; TCRdb's table is partial and in-frame only. Recorded here are some 40,000 clones, none singletons. Source material: peripheral blood mononuclear cells. The chain has TRBV5-1 and TRBJ1-4, with 7 bases fitting TRBD1. The receptor was derived from a person aged 18 to 70 in good health. The sequenced CDR3 bases are TGCGCCAGCAGGGACGACAGGGCCCGTAATGAAAAA. It specifies CASRDDRARNEK. The CDR3, in full, reads CASRDDRARNEKLFF.